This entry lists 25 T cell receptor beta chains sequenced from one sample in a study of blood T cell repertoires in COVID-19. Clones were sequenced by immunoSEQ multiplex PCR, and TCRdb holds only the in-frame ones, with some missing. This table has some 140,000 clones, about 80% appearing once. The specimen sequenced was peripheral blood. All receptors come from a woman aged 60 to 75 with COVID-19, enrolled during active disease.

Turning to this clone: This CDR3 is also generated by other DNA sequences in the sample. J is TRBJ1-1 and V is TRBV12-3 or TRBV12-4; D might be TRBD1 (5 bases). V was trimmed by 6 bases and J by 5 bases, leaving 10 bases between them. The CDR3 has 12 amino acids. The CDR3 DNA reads TGTGCCAGCAGACCCCAGGGAACTGAAGCTTTCTTT. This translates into CASRPQGTEAFF.

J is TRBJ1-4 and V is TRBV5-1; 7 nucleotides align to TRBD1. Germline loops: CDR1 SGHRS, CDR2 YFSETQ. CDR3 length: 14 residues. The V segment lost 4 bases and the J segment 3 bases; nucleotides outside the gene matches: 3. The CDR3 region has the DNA TGCGCCAGCAGCCCAGGGGGGCCTAATGAAAAACTGTTTTTT. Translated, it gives CASSPGGPNEKLFF.

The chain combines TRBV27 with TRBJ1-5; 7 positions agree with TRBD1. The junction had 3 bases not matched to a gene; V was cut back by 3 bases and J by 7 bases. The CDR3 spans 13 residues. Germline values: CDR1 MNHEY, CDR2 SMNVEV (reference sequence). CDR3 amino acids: CASSFRGSQPQHF. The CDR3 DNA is TGTGCCAGCAGTTTCAGGGGGAGCCAGCCCCAGCATTTT.

CDR3 sequence reads: CASSAKSQGVTPQHF. The DNA of the CDR3 is TGTGCCAGCAGCGCAAAAAGTCAGGGGGTAACTCCCCAGCATTTT. The chain combines TRBV7-8 with TRBJ1-5; TRBD1 agrees at 7 bases. CDR1 is SGHVS, CDR2 FQNEAQ, per germline. The CDR3 covers 15 residues. V was pared by 5 bases and J by 10 bases, with 14 bases of the junction left unmatched.

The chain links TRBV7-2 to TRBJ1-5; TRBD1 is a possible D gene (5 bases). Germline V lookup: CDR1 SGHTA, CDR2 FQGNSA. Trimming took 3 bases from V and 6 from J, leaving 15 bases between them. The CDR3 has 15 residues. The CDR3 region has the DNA TGTGCCAGCAGCTTTAGGCAGGGATGGGCTCAGCCCCAGCATTTT. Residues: CASSFRQGWAQPQHF.

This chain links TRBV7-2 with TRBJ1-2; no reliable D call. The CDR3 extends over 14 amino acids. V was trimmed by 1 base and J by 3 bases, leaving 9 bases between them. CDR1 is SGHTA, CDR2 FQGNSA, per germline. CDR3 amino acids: CASSLVHSYYGYTF. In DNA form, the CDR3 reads TGTGCCAGCAGCTTAGTTCACAGTTACTATGGCTACACCTTC.

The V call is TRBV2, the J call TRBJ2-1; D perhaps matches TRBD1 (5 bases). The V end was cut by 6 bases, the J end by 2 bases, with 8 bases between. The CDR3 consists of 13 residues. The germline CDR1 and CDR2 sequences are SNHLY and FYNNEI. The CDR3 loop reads CASRGLTYNEQFF. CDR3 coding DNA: TGTGCCAGCAGGGGGCTAACCTACAATGAGCAGTTCTTC.

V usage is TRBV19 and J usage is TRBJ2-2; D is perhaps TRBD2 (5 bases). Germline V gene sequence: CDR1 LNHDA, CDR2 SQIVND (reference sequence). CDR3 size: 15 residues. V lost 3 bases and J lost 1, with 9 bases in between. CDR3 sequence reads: CASSITGMNTGELFF. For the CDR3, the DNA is TGTGCCAGTAGTATTACCGGGATGAACACCGGGGAGCTGTTTTTT.

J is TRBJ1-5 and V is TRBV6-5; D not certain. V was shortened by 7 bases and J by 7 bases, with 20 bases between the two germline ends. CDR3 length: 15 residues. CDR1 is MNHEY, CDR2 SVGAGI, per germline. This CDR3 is CASKVAQRASQPQHF. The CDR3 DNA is TGTGCCAGCAAAGTAGCCCAGCGGGCAAGCCAGCCCCAGCATTTT.

As DNA, the CDR3 is TGTGCCAGCAGCTTTGGGACTAAAGAGACCCAGTACTTC. Protein product: CASSFGTKETQYF. This chain connects TRBV7-9 to TRBJ2-5; TRBD2 matches at 7 bases. Losses at the gene ends were 3 bases for V and 3 bases for J; bases not matched to a gene: 1. Germline CDR1 and CDR2: SEHNR and FQNEAQ (reference sequence). This CDR3 is built from 13 residues.

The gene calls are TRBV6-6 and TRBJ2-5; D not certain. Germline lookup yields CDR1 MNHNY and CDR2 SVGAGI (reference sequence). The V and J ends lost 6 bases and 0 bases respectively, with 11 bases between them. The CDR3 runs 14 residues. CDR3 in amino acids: CASSSSRYQETQYF. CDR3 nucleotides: TGTGCCAGCAGCTCATCTAGGTACCAAGAGACCCAGTACTTC.

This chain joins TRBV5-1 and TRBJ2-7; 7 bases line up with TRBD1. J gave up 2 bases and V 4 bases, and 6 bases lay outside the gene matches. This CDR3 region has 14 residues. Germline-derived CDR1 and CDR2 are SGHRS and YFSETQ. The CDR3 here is CASSRQGTTYEQYF. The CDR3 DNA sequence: TGCGCCAGCAGCAGACAGGGTACCACCTACGAGCAGTACTTC.

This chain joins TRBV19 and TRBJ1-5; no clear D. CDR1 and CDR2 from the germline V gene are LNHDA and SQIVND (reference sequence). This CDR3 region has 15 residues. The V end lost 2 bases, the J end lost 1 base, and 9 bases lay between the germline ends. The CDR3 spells CASSINGRSNQPQHF. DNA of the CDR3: TGTGCCAGTAGTATAAACGGGAGAAGCAATCAGCCCCAGCATTTT.

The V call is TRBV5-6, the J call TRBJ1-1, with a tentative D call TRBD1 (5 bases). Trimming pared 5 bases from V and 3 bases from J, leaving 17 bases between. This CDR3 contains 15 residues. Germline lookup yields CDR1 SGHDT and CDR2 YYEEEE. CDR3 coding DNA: TGTGCCAGCAGGTCATTTGGGGCTAGGGACACTGAAGCTTTCTTT. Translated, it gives CASRSFGARDTEAFF.

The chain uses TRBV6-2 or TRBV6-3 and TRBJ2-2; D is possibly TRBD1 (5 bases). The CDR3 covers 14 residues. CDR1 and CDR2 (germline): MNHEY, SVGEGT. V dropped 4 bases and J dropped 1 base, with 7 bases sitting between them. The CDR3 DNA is TGTGCCAGCAGTTCGACAGTGAACACCGGGGAGCTGTTTTTT. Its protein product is CASSSTVNTGELFF.

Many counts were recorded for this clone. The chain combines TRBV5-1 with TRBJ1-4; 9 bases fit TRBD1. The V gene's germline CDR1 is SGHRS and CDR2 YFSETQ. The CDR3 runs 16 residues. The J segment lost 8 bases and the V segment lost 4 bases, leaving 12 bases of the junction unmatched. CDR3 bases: TGCGCCAGCAGCCCCTACTCCGGGACAGGGCACGAAAAACTGTTTTTT. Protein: CASSPYSGTGHEKLFF.

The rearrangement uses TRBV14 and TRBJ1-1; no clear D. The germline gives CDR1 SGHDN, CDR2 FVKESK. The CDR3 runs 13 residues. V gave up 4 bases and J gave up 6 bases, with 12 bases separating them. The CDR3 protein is CASSPKPTPEAFF. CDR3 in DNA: TGTGCCAGCAGCCCGAAGCCAACGCCTGAAGCTTTCTTT.

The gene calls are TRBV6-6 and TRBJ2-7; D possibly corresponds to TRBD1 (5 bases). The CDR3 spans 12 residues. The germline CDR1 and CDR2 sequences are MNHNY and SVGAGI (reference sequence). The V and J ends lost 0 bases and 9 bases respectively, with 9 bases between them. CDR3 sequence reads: CASSYSGAAQYF. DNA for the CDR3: TGTGCCAGCAGTTACTCAGGGGCCGCGCAGTACTTC.

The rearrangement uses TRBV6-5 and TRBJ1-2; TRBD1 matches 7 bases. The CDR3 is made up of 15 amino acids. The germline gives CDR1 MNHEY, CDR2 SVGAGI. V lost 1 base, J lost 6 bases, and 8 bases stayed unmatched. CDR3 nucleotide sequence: TGTGCCAGCAGTTACTTGAAGACAGGGCTAGATGGCTACACCTTC. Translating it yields CASSYLKTGLDGYTF.

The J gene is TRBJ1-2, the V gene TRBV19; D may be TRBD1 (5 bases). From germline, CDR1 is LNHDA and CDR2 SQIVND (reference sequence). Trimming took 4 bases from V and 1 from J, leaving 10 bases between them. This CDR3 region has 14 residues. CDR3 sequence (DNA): TGTGCCAGTAGTACCACACAGGTTAACTATGGCTACACCTTC. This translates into CASSTTQVNYGYTF.

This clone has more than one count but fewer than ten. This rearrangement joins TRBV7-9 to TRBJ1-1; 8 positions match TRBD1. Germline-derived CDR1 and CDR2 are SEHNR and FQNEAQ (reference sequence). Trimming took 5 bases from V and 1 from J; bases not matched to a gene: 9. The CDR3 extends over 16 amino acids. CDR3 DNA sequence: TGTGCCAGCAGCGTTACAGGGGGAGTAGGGAACACTGAAGCTTTCTTT. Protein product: CASSVTGGVGNTEAFF. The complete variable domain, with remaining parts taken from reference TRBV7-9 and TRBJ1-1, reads DTGVSQNPRHKITKRGQNVTFRCDPISEHNRLYWYRQTLGQGPEFLTYFQNEAQLEKSRLLSDRFSAERPKGSFSTLEIQRTEQGDSAMYLCASSVTGGVGNTEAFFGQGTRLTVV.

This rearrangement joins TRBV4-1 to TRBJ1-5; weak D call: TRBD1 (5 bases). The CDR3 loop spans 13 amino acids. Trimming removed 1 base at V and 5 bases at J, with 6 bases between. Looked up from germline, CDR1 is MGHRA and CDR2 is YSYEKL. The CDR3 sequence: CASSQGRDQPQHF. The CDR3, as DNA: TGCGCCAGCAGCCAAGGCAGGGATCAGCCCCAGCATTTT.

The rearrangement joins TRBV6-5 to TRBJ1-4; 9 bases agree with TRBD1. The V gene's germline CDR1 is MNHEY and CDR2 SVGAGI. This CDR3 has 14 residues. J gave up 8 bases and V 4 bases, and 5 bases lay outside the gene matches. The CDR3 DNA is TGTGCCAGCAGTTTACAGGGGGCGGGAGAAAAACTGTTTTTT. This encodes CASSLQGAGEKLFF.

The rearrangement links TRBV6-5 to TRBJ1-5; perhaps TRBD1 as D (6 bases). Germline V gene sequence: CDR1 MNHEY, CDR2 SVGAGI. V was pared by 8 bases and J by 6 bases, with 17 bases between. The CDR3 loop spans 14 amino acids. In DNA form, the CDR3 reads TGTGCCAGCGGAAGACAGGAATTCGGTCAGCCCCAGCATTTT. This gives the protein CASGRQEFGQPQHF.

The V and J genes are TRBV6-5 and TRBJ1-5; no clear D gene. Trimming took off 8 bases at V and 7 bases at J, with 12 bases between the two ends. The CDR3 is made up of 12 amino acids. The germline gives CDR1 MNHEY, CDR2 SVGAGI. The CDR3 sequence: CASASAGQPQHF. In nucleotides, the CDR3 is TGTGCCAGCGCCTCGGCGGGACAGCCCCAGCATTTT.